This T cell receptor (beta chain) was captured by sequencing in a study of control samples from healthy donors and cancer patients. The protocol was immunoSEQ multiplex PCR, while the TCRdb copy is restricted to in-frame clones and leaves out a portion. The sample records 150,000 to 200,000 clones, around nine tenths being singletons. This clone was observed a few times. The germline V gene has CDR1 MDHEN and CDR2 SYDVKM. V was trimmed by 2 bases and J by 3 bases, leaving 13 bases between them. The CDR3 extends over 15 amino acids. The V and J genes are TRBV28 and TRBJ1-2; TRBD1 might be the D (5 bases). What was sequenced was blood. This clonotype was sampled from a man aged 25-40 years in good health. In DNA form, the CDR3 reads TGTGCCAGCAGTTTAGTCGGCCCGGGGGACTATGGCTACACCTTC. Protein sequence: CASSLVGPGDYGYTF.